This T cell receptor beta chain comes out of a study of spatial heterogeneity in lung cancer (dated by TCRdb to about 2019). At the level of the whole study: The donors were fewer than 90 patients from the lung TRACERx cohort who had early-stage, untreated non-small cell lung cancer. Follow-up PBMC samples were sequenced whenever available, and the median time to follow-up was roughly 2 years after resection. In the raw uncorrected reads, each unique combination of TCR and UMI appeared more than ten times on average. Both alpha and beta chains were TCR-sequenced in samples taken at surgery, namely 220 tumor regions, roughly 64 matched nontumor lung samples and about 58 PBMC samples. Nonsynonymous mutation counts, determined by whole-exome sequencing of tumor tissue, were related to features of the TCR repertoire. In non-small cell lung cancer, the study made a quantitative comparison of TCR alpha and beta repertoires among multiple tumor regions, matched nontumor lung and blood. Beta-chain transcripts were consistently detected in greater numbers than alpha-chain transcripts, which likely reflects a higher abundance of beta-chain transcripts.

Turning to this clonotype: No antigen is known for it. The record has no base qualities; no much larger clone is one base away.

What the authors observed across the whole study: Only approximately 13 patients were included in the comparisons of baseline and follow-up blood repertoires. Confirming at a functional level the hypothesis that regional TCRs recognize regional mutations was considered to require additional single-cell paired TCR alpha and beta sequencing. Ubiquitous expanded tumor TCRs were found in blood more often at tumor resection than at routine follow-up.

Libraries were prepared through 5' RACE. The listed sequencing device is NextSeq 500. To allow correction of PCR and sequencing errors, the TCR library protocol tagged every TCR cDNA molecule with a unique molecular identifier. For the original study's pipeline: Decombinator tools were used for TCR identification, UMI-based error correction and CDR3 extraction. TCRs above a frequency of 2 per 1,000, corresponding to the top 1% of the tumor frequency distribution, were defined as expanded. Each repertoire was subsampled 100 times to 5,000 TCRs, after which Renyi diversity was computed with the R vegan package. CDR3 similarity networks were constructed using string-kernel similarity of amino acid triplets, with links drawn between CDR3s whose pairwise similarity was above 0.82. TCRdb reanalyzed the raw reads on its own, using fastp at Q25 for trimming and MiXCR for clone calling, and kept in-frame beta chains. CDR3 protein sequences are deduplicated, and each keeps its most common genes and DNA. The V and J calls were determined by TCRdb, not by the authors. This sample is represented by approximately 93,000 distinct CDR3 sequences; roughly 19% of them were singletons. The ten largest clones capture 21% of the sample.

This sample's time point label indicates: blood at routine non-recurrence follow-up after resection. TCR sequencing used whole RNA extracted from tumor and nontumor lung tissue, or from cryopreserved PBMC samples, without cell sorting. Patients were selected for TCR sequencing only if sufficient RNA was available from at least two tumor regions. CDR1 and CDR2 (DFQATT, SNEGSKA) derive from the germline V gene (reference sequence). For this chain, trimming is 3 bases at the V end and 4 bases at the J end, and the number of junction bases without a gene match is 10. From its cysteine to its phenylalanine, the CDR3 spans 15 amino acids. CDR3 DNA only is kept here, 45 bases in frame from base 1.

Sample: PBMCs, taken at follow-up. The clonotype originates from a male donor with early-stage non-small cell lung cancer. The V and J genes are TRBV20-1 and TRBJ1-1, with TRBD1 matching 8 junction bases. For the CDR3, the sequence is CSARVHRGQATEAFF. The DNA reads TGCAGTGCTAGGGTGCACAGGGGACAGGCCACTGAAGCTTTCTTT.